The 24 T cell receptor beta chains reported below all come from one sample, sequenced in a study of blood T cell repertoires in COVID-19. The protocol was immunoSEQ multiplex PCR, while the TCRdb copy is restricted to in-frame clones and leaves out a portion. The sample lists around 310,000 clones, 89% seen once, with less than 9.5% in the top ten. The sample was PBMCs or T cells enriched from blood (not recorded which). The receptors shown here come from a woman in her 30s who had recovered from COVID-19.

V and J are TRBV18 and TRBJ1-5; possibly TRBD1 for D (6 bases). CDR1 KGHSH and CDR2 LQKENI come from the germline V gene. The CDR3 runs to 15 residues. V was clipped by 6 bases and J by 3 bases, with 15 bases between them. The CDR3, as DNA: TGTGCCAGCTCTCTGGCCGGGGGGCTCAATCAGCCCCAGCATTTT. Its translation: CASSLAGGLNQPQHF.

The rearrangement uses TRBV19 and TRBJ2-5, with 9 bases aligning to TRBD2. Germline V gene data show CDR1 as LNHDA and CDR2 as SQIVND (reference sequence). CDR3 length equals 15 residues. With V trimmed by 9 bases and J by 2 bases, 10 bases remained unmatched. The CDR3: CARTRLAEGQETQYF. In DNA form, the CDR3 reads TGTGCCAGAACCCGACTAGCGGAGGGACAAGAGACCCAGTACTTC.

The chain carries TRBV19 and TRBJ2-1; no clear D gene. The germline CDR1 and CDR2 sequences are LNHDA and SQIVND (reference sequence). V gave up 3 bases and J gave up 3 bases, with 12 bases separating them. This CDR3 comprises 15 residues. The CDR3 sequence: CASSMSLLSYNEQFF. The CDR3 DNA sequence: TGTGCCAGTAGTATGTCTTTACTGAGCTACAATGAGCAGTTCTTC.

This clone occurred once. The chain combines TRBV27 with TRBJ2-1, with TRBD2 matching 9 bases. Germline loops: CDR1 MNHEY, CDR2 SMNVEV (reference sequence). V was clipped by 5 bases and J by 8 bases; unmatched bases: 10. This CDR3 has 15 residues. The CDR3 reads CASSLPGLARHEQFF. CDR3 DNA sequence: TGTGCCAGCAGTCTCCCGGGACTAGCTCGCCATGAGCAGTTCTTC.

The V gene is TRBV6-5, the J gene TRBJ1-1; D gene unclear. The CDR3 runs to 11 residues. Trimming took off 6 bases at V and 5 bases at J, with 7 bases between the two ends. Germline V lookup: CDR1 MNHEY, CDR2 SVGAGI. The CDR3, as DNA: TGTGCCAGCAGAACAGTAACTGAAGCTTTCTTT. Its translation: CASRTVTEAFF.

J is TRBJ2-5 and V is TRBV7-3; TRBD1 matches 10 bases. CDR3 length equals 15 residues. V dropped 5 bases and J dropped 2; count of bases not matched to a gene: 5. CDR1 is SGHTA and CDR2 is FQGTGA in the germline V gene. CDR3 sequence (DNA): TGTGCCAGCAGCCAAACGGGACAGGGGCAAGAGACCCAGTACTTC. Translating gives CASSQTGQGQETQYF.

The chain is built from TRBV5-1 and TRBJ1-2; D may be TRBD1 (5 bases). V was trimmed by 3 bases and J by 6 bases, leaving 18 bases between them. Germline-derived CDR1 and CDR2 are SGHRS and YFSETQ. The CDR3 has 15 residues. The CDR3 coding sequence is TGCGCCAGCAGCTATAGGCAGTCAGGGATCGATGGCTACACCTTC. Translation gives CASSYRQSGIDGYTF.

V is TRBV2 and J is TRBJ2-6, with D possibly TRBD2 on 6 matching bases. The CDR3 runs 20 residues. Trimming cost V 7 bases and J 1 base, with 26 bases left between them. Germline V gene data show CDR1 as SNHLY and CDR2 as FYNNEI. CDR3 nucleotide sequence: TGTGCCAGCATGTGGCCCAGCGGGCCTTCTTACCGTTCTGGGGCCAACGTCCTGACTTTC. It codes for CASMWPSGPSYRSGANVLTF.

The CDR3 coding sequence is TGTGCCAGCAGACCCCGACAGGGGATAGGCAATCAGCCCCAGCATTTT. It translates to CASRPRQGIGNQPQHF. This chain uses TRBV28 with TRBJ1-5; TRBD1 aligns across 8 bases. With V trimmed by 6 bases and J by 2 bases, 9 bases remained unmatched. The germline V gene has CDR1 MDHEN and CDR2 SYDVKM. The CDR3 sequence is 16 residues long.

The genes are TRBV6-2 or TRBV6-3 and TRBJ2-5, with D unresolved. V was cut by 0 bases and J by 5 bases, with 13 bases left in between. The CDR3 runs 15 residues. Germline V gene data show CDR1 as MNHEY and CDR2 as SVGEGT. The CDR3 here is CASSYSILSAETQYF. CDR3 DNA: TGTGCCAGCAGTTACTCGATTTTATCTGCGGAGACCCAGTACTTC.

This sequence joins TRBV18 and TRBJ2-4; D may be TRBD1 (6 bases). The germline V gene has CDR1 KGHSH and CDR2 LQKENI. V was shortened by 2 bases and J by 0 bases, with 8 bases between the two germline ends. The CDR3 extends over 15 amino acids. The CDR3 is CASSPRQVAKNIQYF. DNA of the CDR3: TGTGCCAGCTCACCAAGACAGGTAGCCAAAAACATTCAGTACTTC.

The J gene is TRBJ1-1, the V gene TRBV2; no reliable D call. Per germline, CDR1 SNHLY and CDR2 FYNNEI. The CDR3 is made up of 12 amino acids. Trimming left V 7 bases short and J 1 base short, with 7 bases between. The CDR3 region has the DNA TGTGCCAGCATTCGACAGAACACTGAAGCTTTCTTT. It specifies CASIRQNTEAFF.

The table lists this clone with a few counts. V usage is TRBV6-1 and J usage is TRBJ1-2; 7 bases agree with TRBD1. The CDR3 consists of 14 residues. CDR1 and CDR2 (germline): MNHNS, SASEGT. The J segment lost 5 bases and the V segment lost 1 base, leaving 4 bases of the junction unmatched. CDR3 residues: CASSEEGGGYGYTF. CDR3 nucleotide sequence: TGTGCCAGCAGTGAAGAAGGGGGCGGGTATGGCTACACCTTC.

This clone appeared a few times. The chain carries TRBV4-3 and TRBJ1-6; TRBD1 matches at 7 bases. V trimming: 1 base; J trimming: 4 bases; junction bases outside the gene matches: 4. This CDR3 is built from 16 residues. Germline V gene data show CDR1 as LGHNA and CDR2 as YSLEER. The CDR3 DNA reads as TGCGCCAGCAGCCAAGGACAGGGCCAGTATAATTCACCCCTCCACTTT. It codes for CASSQGQGQYNSPLHF.

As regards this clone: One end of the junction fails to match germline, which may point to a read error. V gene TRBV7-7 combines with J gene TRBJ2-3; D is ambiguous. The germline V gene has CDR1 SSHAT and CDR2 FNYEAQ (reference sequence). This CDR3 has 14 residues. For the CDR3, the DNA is TGTGCTAGCAGCCCTCAGATCGACACAGATACGCAGTATTTT. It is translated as CASSPQIDTDTQYF.

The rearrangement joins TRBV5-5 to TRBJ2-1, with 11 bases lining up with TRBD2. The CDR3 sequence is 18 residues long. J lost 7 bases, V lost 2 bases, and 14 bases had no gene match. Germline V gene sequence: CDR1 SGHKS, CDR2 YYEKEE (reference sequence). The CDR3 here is CASSFGGLAGGLSNEQFF. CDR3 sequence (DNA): TGTGCCAGCAGCTTCGGGGGGCTAGCGGGAGGTCTGAGTAATGAGCAGTTCTTC. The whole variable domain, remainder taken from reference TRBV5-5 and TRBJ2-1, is DAGVTQSPTHLIKTRGQQVTLRCSPISGHKSVSWYQQVLGQGPQFIFQYYEKEERGRGNFPDRFSARQFPNYSSELNVNALLLGDSALYLCASSFGGLAGGLSNEQFFGPGTRLTVL.

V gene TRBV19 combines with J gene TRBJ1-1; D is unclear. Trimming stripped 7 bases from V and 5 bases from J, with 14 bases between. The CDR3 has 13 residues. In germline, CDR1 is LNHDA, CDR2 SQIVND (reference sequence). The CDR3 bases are TGTGCCAGTACGAGTCCCGAGGGAACTGAAGCTTTCTTT. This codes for CASTSPEGTEAFF.

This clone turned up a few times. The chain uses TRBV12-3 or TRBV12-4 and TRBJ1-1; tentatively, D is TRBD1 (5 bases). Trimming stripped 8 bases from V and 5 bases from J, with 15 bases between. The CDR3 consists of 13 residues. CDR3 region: CASLLREGTEAFF. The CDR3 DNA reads TGTGCCAGCCTACTGAGGGAGGGGACTGAAGCTTTCTTT.

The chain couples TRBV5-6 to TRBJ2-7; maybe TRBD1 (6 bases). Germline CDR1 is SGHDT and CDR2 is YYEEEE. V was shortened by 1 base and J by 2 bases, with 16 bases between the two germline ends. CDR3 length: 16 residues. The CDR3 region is CASSLRGGIHPYEQYF. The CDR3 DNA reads TGTGCCAGCAGCTTGAGAGGGGGAATTCATCCCTACGAGCAGTACTTC.

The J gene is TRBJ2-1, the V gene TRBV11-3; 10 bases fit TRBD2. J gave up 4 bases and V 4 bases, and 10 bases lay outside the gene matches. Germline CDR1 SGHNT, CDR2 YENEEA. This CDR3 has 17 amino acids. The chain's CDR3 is CASSYSPTSGDYNEQFF. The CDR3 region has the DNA TGTGCCAGCAGCTATTCCCCCACTAGCGGGGATTACAATGAGCAGTTCTTC.

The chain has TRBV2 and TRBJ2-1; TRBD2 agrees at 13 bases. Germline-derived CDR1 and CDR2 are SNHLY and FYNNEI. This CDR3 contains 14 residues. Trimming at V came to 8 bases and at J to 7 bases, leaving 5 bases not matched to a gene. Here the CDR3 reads CASLGLAGDNEQFF. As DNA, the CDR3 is TGTGCCAGCCTCGGACTAGCGGGAGATAATGAGCAGTTCTTC.

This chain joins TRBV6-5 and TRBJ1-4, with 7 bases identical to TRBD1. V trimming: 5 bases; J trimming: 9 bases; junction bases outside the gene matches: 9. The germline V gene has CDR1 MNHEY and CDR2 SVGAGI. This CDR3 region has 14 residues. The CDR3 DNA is TGTGCCAGCAGTCATGCCGGGACAGCCAAAAAACTGTTTTTT. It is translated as CASSHAGTAKKLFF.

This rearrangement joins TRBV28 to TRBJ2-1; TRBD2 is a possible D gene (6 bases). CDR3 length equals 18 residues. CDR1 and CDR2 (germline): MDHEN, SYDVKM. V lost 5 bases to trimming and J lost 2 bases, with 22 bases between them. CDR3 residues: CASSVPHPTGVTYNEQFF. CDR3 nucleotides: TGTGCCAGCAGTGTACCTCACCCCACGGGAGTAACCTACAATGAGCAGTTCTTC.

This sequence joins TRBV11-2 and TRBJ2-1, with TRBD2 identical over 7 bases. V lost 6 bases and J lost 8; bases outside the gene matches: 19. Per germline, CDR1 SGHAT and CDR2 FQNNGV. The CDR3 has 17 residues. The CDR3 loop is CASRRPGGRFGEDEQFF. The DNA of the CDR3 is TGTGCCAGCAGACGGCCGGGGGGACGATTCGGGGAGGATGAGCAGTTCTTC.